Following are 22 T cell receptor beta chains from one sample sequenced in a study of T cell responses to AZD1222 COVID-19 vaccine. Generated by immunoSEQ multiplex PCR, the TCRdb table keeps only in-frame clones and is missing some. The table includes 150,000 or so clones, 90% to 95% detected once. Sequencing used peripheral blood, obtained 28 days after the second AZD1222 dose. The origin of the receptors is an adult who received the AZD1222 COVID-19 vaccine.

The chain joins TRBV30 to TRBJ2-3; no clear D gene. The CDR3 extends over 13 amino acids. Germline V CDR1 and CDR2: GTSNPN, SVGIG (reference sequence). V lost 0 bases to trimming and J lost 0 bases, with 4 bases between them. The CDR3 loop is CAWSVRSTDTQYF. CDR3 bases: TGTGCCTGGAGTGTACGGAGCACAGATACGCAGTATTTT.

This chain links TRBV7-8 with TRBJ1-6, with D maybe TRBD1 (6 bases). Germline-derived CDR1 and CDR2 are SGHVS and FQNEAQ. V lost 4 bases and J lost 5, with 9 bases in between. The CDR3 totals 14 residues. CDR3 nucleotide sequence: TGTGCCAGCAGCTCCGACAGGAATAATTCACCCCTCCACTTT. It translates to CASSSDRNNSPLHF.

This chain connects TRBV11-2 to TRBJ1-2; 8 bases map to TRBD1. The V segment lost 6 bases and the J segment 3 bases; nucleotides outside the gene matches: 9. There are 15 residues in the CDR3. From germline, CDR1 is SGHAT and CDR2 FQNNGV. In DNA form, the CDR3 reads TGTGCCAGCAGATCCCGGACAGGGTTAGACTATGGCTACACCTTC. Amino acids: CASRSRTGLDYGYTF.

The genes are TRBV5-1 and TRBJ2-7, with 8 bases lining up with TRBD1. There are 15 residues in the CDR3. Germline V gene sequence: CDR1 SGHRS, CDR2 YFSETQ. V was clipped by 0 bases and J by 4 bases; unmatched bases: 6. CDR3 nucleotide sequence: TGCGCCAGCAGCTTGGTACCAGGGGGCAGGTACGAGCAGTACTTC. Encoded protein: CASSLVPGGRYEQYF.

This clone was seen just once. The J gene is TRBJ2-7, the V gene TRBV5-8, with TRBD2 as a possible D gene (6 bases). CDR3 length equals 17 residues. V gave up 3 bases and J gave up 7 bases, with 26 bases separating them. Germline V gene lookup returns CDR1 SGHTS and CDR2 YDEGEE. For the CDR3, the DNA is TGTGCCAGCAGCTCACCCTCTCGGATGGTGTGGAGGGTGGAGCAGTACTTC. Translation: CASSSPSRMVWRVEQYF.

The chain links TRBV30 to TRBJ2-4; 7 nucleotides align to TRBD1. Germline trimming cut 4 bases from V and 0 bases from J; bases unmatched to any gene: 9. The CDR3 covers 16 residues. The germline CDR1 and CDR2 sequences are GTSNPN and SVGIG (reference sequence). CDR3 protein: CAWTADRAEAKNIQYF. CDR3 DNA sequence: TGTGCCTGGACCGCAGACAGGGCCGAAGCCAAAAACATTCAGTACTTC.

The chain has TRBV4-2 and TRBJ1-1; no clear D gene. V was pared by 1 base and J by 0 bases, with 6 bases between. The CDR3 is 14 residues long. Germline V gene data show CDR1 as LGHNA and CDR2 as YNFKEQ. The CDR3 DNA sequence: TGTGCCAGCAGCCAAGTGTCAGTGAACACTGAAGCTTTCTTT. It specifies CASSQVSVNTEAFF.

This clone was found once. This sequence joins TRBV5-1 and TRBJ2-1; 12 nucleotides align to TRBD2. V lost 2 bases and J lost 1; bases outside the gene matches: 10. The CDR3 has 19 amino acids. Germline values: CDR1 SGHRS, CDR2 YFSETQ. The CDR3 coding sequence is TGCGCCAGCAGCTTAGCTAGCGGGGGGGCAATAGGGTCCTACAATGAGCAGTTCTTC. Protein sequence: CASSLASGGAIGSYNEQFF.

The chain joins TRBV4-2 to TRBJ1-2; the D gene is possibly TRBD1 (5 bases). Trimming removed 1 base from V and 2 bases from J, with 20 bases in between. There are 18 residues in the CDR3. Germline lookup yields CDR1 LGHNA and CDR2 YNFKEQ. The CDR3 region has the DNA TGTGCCAGCAGCCAAGTGACACAAGGCAGGGTTTCCAACTATGGCTACACCTTC. Its protein is CASSQVTQGRVSNYGYTF.

This chain uses TRBV27 with TRBJ1-2, with TRBD1 matching over 9 bases. V shed 4 bases, J shed 4 bases, and the junction held 4 bases outside the gene matches. CDR3 length equals 14 residues. CDR1 MNHEY and CDR2 SMNVEV come from the germline V gene (reference sequence). The CDR3 loop reads CASSSRTGAYGYTF. CDR3 nucleotides: TGTGCCAGCAGTTCCCGGACAGGGGCCTATGGCTACACCTTC.

The chain links TRBV7-9 to TRBJ2-5; 9 nucleotides line up with TRBD1. The germline gives CDR1 SEHNR, CDR2 FQNEAQ (reference sequence). The CDR3 is 16 amino acids. Losses at the gene ends were 4 bases for V and 5 bases for J; bases not matched to a gene: 11. CDR3 loop: CASSSRTGEAVETQYF. The CDR3 bases are TGTGCCAGCAGCTCCCGGACAGGGGAGGCAGTTGAGACCCAGTACTTC.

The chain joins TRBV10-2 to TRBJ2-7; D is perhaps TRBD1 or TRBD2 (7 bases each). CDR1 is WSHSY and CDR2 is SAAADI in the germline V gene. V was cut by 7 bases and J by 3 bases, with 13 bases left in between. The CDR3 sequence is 13 residues long. CDR3 DNA: TGCGCCAGCACCCAGGGGGGGGTCTACGAGCAGTACTTC. It translates to CASTQGGVYEQYF.

The sample holds a few counts of this clone. The chain carries TRBV7-9 and TRBJ2-5; D uncertain. The CDR3 has 11 residues. Trimming stripped 6 bases from V and 4 bases from J, with 6 bases between. Germline lookup yields CDR1 SEHNR and CDR2 FQNEAQ (reference sequence). The CDR3 is CASSTGETQYF. CDR3 sequence (DNA): TGTGCCAGCAGTACTGGAGAGACCCAGTACTTC.

Only a few counts were recorded for this clone. This rearrangement joins TRBV7-3 to TRBJ2-7; perhaps TRBD2 as D (6 bases). This CDR3 region has 14 residues. V was shortened by 5 bases and J by 2 bases, with 13 bases between the two germline ends. Looked up from germline, CDR1 is SGHTA and CDR2 is FQGTGA. CDR3 amino acids: CASSPTSPAYEQYF. The CDR3 nucleotides are TGTGCCAGCAGCCCGACTAGTCCGGCCTACGAGCAGTACTTC.

This clone was seen only once. The V call is TRBV7-9, the J call TRBJ2-7, with 10 bases that match TRBD1. This CDR3 contains 15 residues. V shed 1 base and J 1 base; nucleotides not matched to a gene: 1. Germline V gene data show CDR1 as SEHNR and CDR2 as FQNEAQ (reference sequence). The CDR3 region has the DNA TGTGCCAGCAGCTTAGAGGGACAGGGGTCCTACGAGCAGTACTTC. The encoded protein is CASSLEGQGSYEQYF.

The chain joins TRBV30 to TRBJ1-1; the match to TRBD1 covers 10 bases. The CDR3 contains 17 residues. V trimming: 0 bases; J trimming: 0 bases; junction bases outside the gene matches: 7. Germline V gene lookup returns CDR1 GTSNPN and CDR2 SVGIG (reference sequence). DNA for the CDR3: TGTGCCTGGAGTGTACGGACAGGGGGACTCATGAACACTGAAGCTTTCTTT. Encoded protein: CAWSVRTGGLMNTEAFF.

This chain joins TRBV7-2 and TRBJ1-3; possibly TRBD1 for D (5 bases). Per the germline V gene, CDR1 is SGHTA and CDR2 is FQGNSA. V shed 4 bases and J shed 0 bases, with 10 bases lying between them. This CDR3 is built from 15 residues. CDR3 region: CASSSQVFSGNTIYF. CDR3 bases: TGTGCCAGCAGCTCACAGGTTTTCTCTGGAAACACCATATATTTT.

V is TRBV5-6 and J is TRBJ2-3; 10 nucleotides agree with TRBD2. The germline gives CDR1 SGHDT, CDR2 YYEEEE. V was pared by 1 base and J by 8 bases, with 13 bases of the junction left unmatched. The CDR3 is made up of 17 amino acids. Here the CDR3 DNA reads TGTGCCAGCAGCTTGCGGACCGAGCGGGAGGGCCCTCGTACGCAGTATTTT. Translation gives CASSLRTEREGPRTQYF.

The chain joins TRBV28 to TRBJ1-4; 7 nucleotides match TRBD1. With V trimmed by 5 bases and J by 4 bases, 4 bases remained unmatched. Germline CDR1 is MDHEN and CDR2 is SYDVKM. This CDR3 comprises 14 residues. Here the CDR3 DNA reads TGTGCCAGCAGTCCTCAGGGGGGTAATGAAAAACTGTTTTTT. Amino acid sequence: CASSPQGGNEKLFF.

V and J are TRBV5-4 and TRBJ1-5, with D possibly being TRBD1 (6 bases). Germline V gene sequence: CDR1 SGHNT, CDR2 YYREEE (reference sequence). Between the trimmed V and J ends, which lost 4 bases and 6 bases, there was a span of 17 bases. The CDR3 is 15 amino acids. The CDR3, as DNA: TGTGCCAGCAGCCAGAACGGGGGGGCGAGTCAGCCCCAGCATTTT. It specifies CASSQNGGASQPQHF.

The chain uses TRBV6-5 and TRBJ1-1; D remains unclear. The CDR3 extends over 13 amino acids. The V gene's germline CDR1 is MNHEY and CDR2 SVGAGI. V dropped 2 bases and J dropped 3 bases, with 7 bases sitting between them. The CDR3, as DNA: TGTGCCAGCAGTTACAAGGCTTACACTGAAGCTTTCTTT. The encoded protein is CASSYKAYTEAFF.

Details on this clone: The junction departs from the called germline gene at one end, perhaps through a read error. V gene TRBV7-7 combines with J gene TRBJ2-5; 15 bases are shared with TRBD2. CDR3 length: 16 residues. Germline-derived CDR1 and CDR2 are SSHAT and FNYEAQ (reference sequence). CDR3 amino acids: CASSLEGLAGGETQYF. Here the CDR3 DNA reads TGTGCTAGCAGCTTAGAGGGACTAGCGGGAGGAGAGACCCAGTACTTC.